These 27 T cell receptor beta chains were all obtained from the same sample, sequenced in a study of blood T cells in healthy people across ages. A second about 6 to 11 cycle PCR used barcoded and J-beta primers. TCRdb re-called the 5' RACE reads through MiXCR, storing one row per CDR3 protein. The sample carries some 700,000 distinct CDR3 sequences, roughly two fifths recorded once. Sequenced material: blood. The receptors shown here come from a woman aged 60-75 years in good health.

The chain links TRBV27 to TRBJ2-1; 9 nucleotides line up with TRBD2. This CDR3 has 15 amino acids. CDR1 and CDR2 (germline): MNHEY, SMNVEV (reference sequence). V lost 2 bases and J lost 6; bases outside the gene matches: 5. The CDR3: CASSLTGLAANEQFF. DNA of the CDR3: TGTGCCAGCAGTTTAACGGGACTAGCTGCCAATGAGCAGTTCTTC.

The chain is built from TRBV10-3 and TRBJ2-3; D perhaps matches TRBD1 (6 bases). CDR3 size: 15 residues. V was pared by 8 bases and J by 3 bases, with 18 bases between. CDR1 and CDR2 (germline): ENHRY, SYGVKD. CDR3 amino acids: CAIGREQGETDTQYF. CDR3 nucleotides: TGTGCCATCGGTCGGGAACAGGGCGAGACAGATACGCAGTATTTT.

This clonotype was seen a handful of times. The V call is TRBV7-9, the J call TRBJ1-5; 8 bases line up with TRBD1. The CDR3 is 17 amino acids. Trimming at V came to 4 bases and at J to 3 bases, leaving 11 bases not matched to a gene. The germline V gene has CDR1 SEHNR and CDR2 FQNEAQ (reference sequence). Here the CDR3 DNA reads TGTGCCAGCAGCTCACAGTGGACAGGGAAAAACAATCAGCCCCAGCATTTT. This gives the protein CASSSQWTGKNNQPQHF.

This clonotype was detected ten times or more. The CDR3: CASSLSSWDEQYF. In DNA form, the CDR3 reads TGTGCCAGCAGTCTTAGCAGTTGGGACGAGCAGTACTTC. The chain joins TRBV6-6 to TRBJ2-7; D is unresolved. Trimming stripped 5 bases from V and 5 bases from J, with 13 bases between. This CDR3 spans 13 amino acids. Germline CDR1 reads MNHNY; CDR2 reads SVGAGI (reference sequence).

For the CDR3, the DNA is TGTGCCAGCAGTAGGACGACAGCCGCTAACTATGGCTACACCTTC. This gives the protein CASSRTTAANYGYTF. The chain is built from TRBV12-3 or TRBV12-4 and TRBJ1-2, with D possibly being TRBD1 (5 bases). Trimming stripped 5 bases from V and 0 bases from J, with 13 bases between. The CDR3 is made up of 15 amino acids.

A remark on this clonotype: One end of the junction is discordant with germline, which a read error may explain. V gene TRBV12-3 or TRBV12-4 combines with J gene TRBJ2-7; D is possibly TRBD1 or TRBD2 (5 bases each). The CDR3 is 15 amino acids. The CDR3 DNA is TGTGCCAACAGTTTAGTAGGGGAGAGCTCCTACGAGCAGTACTTC. This gives the protein CANSLVGESSYEQYF.

The J gene is TRBJ1-2, the V gene TRBV12-3 or TRBV12-4; 9 bases are shared with TRBD1. V dropped 4 bases and J dropped 8; count of bases not matched to a gene: 5. This CDR3 is built from 13 residues. CDR3 region: CASSWGTGRGYTF. CDR3 nucleotide sequence: TGTGCCAGCAGTTGGGGGACAGGGCGAGGCTACACCTTC.

The J gene is TRBJ1-5, the V gene TRBV7-9, with TRBD1 as a possible D gene (5 bases). The CDR3 totals 15 residues. V was cut by 5 bases and J by 0 bases, with 11 bases left in between. From germline, CDR1 is SEHNR and CDR2 FQNEAQ (reference sequence). The CDR3 sequence: CASSPAGHSNQPQHF. The CDR3 nucleotides read TGTGCCAGCAGCCCAGCGGGGCATAGCAATCAGCCCCAGCATTTT.

This rearrangement joins TRBV3-1 to TRBJ1-2; D is uncertain. The CDR3 consists of 16 residues. Per germline, CDR1 LGHDT and CDR2 YNNKEL (reference sequence). With 4 bases removed from V and 2 bases from J, the gap between germline ends came to 17 bases. The CDR3 DNA sequence: TGTGCCAGCAGCCGTTCTTCGGGCTCCGGGAACTATGGCTACACCTTC. Its protein product is CASSRSSGSGNYGYTF.

Only one count was recorded for this clonotype. This chain connects TRBV11-1 to TRBJ2-5; no definite D call. The ends were cut back, 4 bases at V and 11 bases at J, with 17 bases in the middle. The CDR3 extends over 13 amino acids. From germline, CDR1 is SGHAT and CDR2 FQDESV (reference sequence). CDR3 loop: CASSSAGFCGQYF. For the CDR3, the DNA is TGTGCCAGCAGCTCGGCCGGTTTTTGTGGGCAGTACTTC.

This clonotype has a handful of counts. The DNA for the CDR3 is TGTGCCAGCTCACCAGAGAGCAGGGGCAACATTCAGTACTTC. Translating gives CASSPESRGNIQYF. This chain links TRBV18 with TRBJ2-4; possible D gene TRBD1, 6 bases. CDR3 length: 14 amino acids. The germline V gene has CDR1 KGHSH and CDR2 LQKENI. V lost 2 bases and J lost 7, with 12 bases in between.

In the case of this clonotype: A much larger clone sits a single nucleotide away, making a read error possible. CDR3 amino acids: CASSSQTNTDAFF. In nucleotides, the CDR3 is TGTGCCAGCAGCTCACAGACGAACACTGACGCTTTCTTT. The chain links TRBV12-3 or TRBV12-4 to TRBJ1-1, with D uncertain. The CDR3 sequence is 13 residues long.

This clonotype was observed at least ten times. J is TRBJ2-6 and V is TRBV18, with D uncertain. CDR1 KGHSH and CDR2 LQKENI come from the germline V gene. V was cut by 8 bases and J by 0 bases, with 5 bases left in between. The CDR3 loop spans 13 amino acids. The CDR3 DNA is TGTGCCAGCAGTCCCTCTGGGGCCAACGTCCTGACTTTC. This sequence encodes CASSPSGANVLTF. Combining the CDR3 with reference TRBV18 and TRBJ2-6 gives the whole variable domain NAGVMQNPRHLVRRRGQEARLRCSPMKGHSHVYWYRQLPEEGLKFMVYLQKENIIDESGMPKERFSAEFPKEGPSILRIQQVVRGDSAAYFCASSPSGANVLTFGAGSRLTVL.

This clonotype has just a few counts. This chain uses TRBV18 with TRBJ1-4, with D possibly TRBD1 on 5 matching bases. The CDR3 totals 16 residues. Germline-derived CDR1 and CDR2 are KGHSH and LQKENI. The ends were cut back, 3 bases at V and 8 bases at J, with 19 bases in the middle. Written as DNA, the CDR3 is TGTGCCAGCTCACCCTGGCAGGGCGGGACTACGGAAAAACTGTTTTTT. Translation: CASSPWQGGTTEKLFF.

The genes are TRBV7-3 and TRBJ2-1; TRBD2 matches at 15 bases. Unmatched junction bases numbered 5, after V lost 2 bases and J lost 12 bases. The CDR3 runs 15 residues. Germline assignment: CDR1 SGHTA and CDR2 FQGTGA. Written as DNA, the CDR3 is TGTGCCAGCAGCTTACCCGGACTAGCGGGGGGGCGGCAGTTCTTC. Encoded protein: CASSLPGLAGGRQFF.

About this clonotype itself: This may arise from a read error, as a much more abundant clone is one base away. This chain uses TRBV20-1 with TRBJ1-4; D call uncertain. Germline V gene lookup returns CDR1 DFQATT and CDR2 SNEGSKA (reference sequence). There are 17 residues in the CDR3. The CDR3 loop is CSARDRTHAALNEQLFF. The CDR3 region has the DNA TGCAGTGCTAGAGATCGGACCCATGCTGCCCTTAATGAACAACTGTTTTTT.

This clonotype was counted only a few times. This chain connects TRBV28 to TRBJ2-5; 10 bases are shared with TRBD1. V dropped 6 bases and J dropped 5; count of bases not matched to a gene: 9. The CDR3 loop spans 15 amino acids. In germline, CDR1 is MDHEN, CDR2 SYDVKM. As DNA, the CDR3 is TGTGCCAGCAGACCTTCCGGGACAGGGGAGGAGACCCAGTACTTC. Translated, it gives CASRPSGTGEETQYF.

This clonotype showed up just a few times. This chain connects TRBV25-1 to TRBJ1-1; 8 bases fit TRBD1. V shed 6 bases, J shed 1 base, and the junction held 4 bases outside the gene matches. Germline values: CDR1 MGHDK, CDR2 SYGVNS. CDR3 length: 14 amino acids. As DNA, the CDR3 is TGTGCCAGCAGAGGGGACAGGAGGAACACTGAAGCTTTCTTT. Protein: CASRGDRRNTEAFF.

The chain carries TRBV20-1 and TRBJ2-3; no reliable D call. The germline V and J ends were trimmed by 2 bases and 2 bases, with 5 bases remaining between them. CDR3 length equals 12 residues. Per the germline V gene, CDR1 is DFQATT and CDR2 is SNEGSKA (reference sequence). The CDR3 here is CSARLHTDTQYF. The DNA of the CDR3 is TGCAGTGCTAGACTTCACACAGATACGCAGTATTTT.

The chain joins TRBV12-3 or TRBV12-4 to TRBJ1-2; D possibly corresponds to TRBD1 (5 bases). V was shortened by 4 bases and J by 6 bases, with 9 bases between the two germline ends. The CDR3 totals 12 residues. DNA of the CDR3: TGTGCCAGCAGTTCGCAGGGAGATGGCTACACCTTC. It is translated as CASSSQGDGYTF.

This clonotype has ten or more counts. The genes are TRBV29-1 and TRBJ2-5; TRBD2 might be the D (5 bases). Trimming cost V 7 bases and J 5 bases, with 20 bases left between them. The CDR3 totals 14 residues. Germline V gene lookup returns CDR1 SQVTM and CDR2 ANQGSEA. The CDR3 DNA sequence: TGCAGCGCCCCCCGCGACGGCACGGGGGAGACCCAGTACTTC. Translated: CSAPRDGTGETQYF.

The V call is TRBV15, the J call TRBJ1-1; D is ambiguous. Germline loops: CDR1 LNHNV, CDR2 YYDKDF (reference sequence). The CDR3 is 15 residues long. Trimming cost V 0 bases and J 0 bases, with 8 bases left between them. DNA for the CDR3: TGTGCCACCAGCAGAGAGCCAGCAATGAACACTGAAGCTTTCTTT. This encodes CATSREPAMNTEAFF.

The rearrangement uses TRBV28 and TRBJ1-2; possibly TRBD1 for D (6 bases). Germline loops: CDR1 MDHEN, CDR2 SYDVKM. V lost 6 bases and J 5 bases, leaving 19 bases between the germline ends. This CDR3 spans 15 amino acids. The CDR3 DNA is TGTGCCAGCAGACCCCCGGCAGGGGAGCCTTATGGCTACACCTTC. It encodes CASRPPAGEPYGYTF.

The chain recombines TRBV11-2 with TRBJ2-1; D gene uncertain. The germline gives CDR1 SGHAT, CDR2 FQNNGV. Trimming left V 5 bases short and J 8 bases short, with 19 bases between. CDR3 length equals 15 residues. The CDR3: CASSIPTWGWDEQFF. Written as DNA, the CDR3 is TGTGCCAGCAGCATCCCCACGTGGGGTTGGGATGAGCAGTTCTTC. Full variable domain (rest looked up from reference TRBV11-2 and TRBJ2-1): EAGVAQSPRYKIIEKRQSVAFWCNPISGHATLYWYQQILGQGPKLLIQFQNNGVVDDSQLPKDRFSAERLKGVDSTLKIQPAKLEDSAVYLCASSIPTWGWDEQFFGPGTRLTVL.

The table lists this clonotype with many counts. The germline gene is not matched at one end of the junction; a read error may be the cause. The chain couples TRBV9 to TRBJ2-5; D is possibly TRBD1 or TRBD2 (5 bases each). The CDR3 length is 13 residues. Germline-derived CDR1 and CDR2 are SGDLS and YYNGEE. The CDR3 region is CASSPGPGETQYF. The CDR3 region has the DNA TGCGCCAGCAGCCCGGGACCCGGGGAGACCCAGTACTTC.

This chain uses TRBV10-3 with TRBJ2-1; D is unclear. Between the trimmed V and J ends, which lost 7 bases and 9 bases, there was a span of 16 bases. The CDR3 extends over 13 amino acids. CDR1 is ENHRY, CDR2 SYGVKD, per germline. CDR3 protein: CAITDSREVEQFF. CDR3 DNA: TGTGCCATCACCGACTCCCGTGAGGTTGAGCAGTTCTTC.

At least ten counts were recorded for this clonotype. This rearrangement joins TRBV30 to TRBJ2-3; 10 nucleotides agree with TRBD2. CDR1 and CDR2 (germline): GTSNPN, SVGIG (reference sequence). The V segment lost 2 bases and the J segment 6 bases; nucleotides outside the gene matches: 8. This CDR3 contains 15 residues. This CDR3 reads CAWSPLAGATDTQYF. In DNA, the CDR3 is TGTGCCTGGAGTCCCCTAGCGGGGGCTACGGATACGCAGTATTTT.